Here is one T cell receptor beta chain with its context. The data belong to a study of blood T cell repertoires in COVID-19. The CDR3 has 16 amino acids. V was clipped by 5 bases and J by 5 bases; unmatched bases: 7. CDR1 and CDR2 (germline): KGHDR, SFDVKD. Profiled with immunoSEQ multiplex PCR; TCRdb holds only in-frame clones, not every one. The sample has 270,000 or so clones; approximately 86% are singletons. The sequence was obtained from a woman aged 18-35 years with acute or convalescent COVID-19. The V gene is TRBV24-1, the J gene TRBJ2-2; 10 nucleotides align to TRBD1. The source material was peripheral blood. This chain's CDR3 is CATSVPRGQGTGELFF. The CDR3 DNA reads TGTGCCACCAGTGTCCCCAGGGGACAGGGGACCGGGGAGCTGTTTTTT.